This TCR beta chain originates from a study of blood T cell repertoires in COVID-19. Study as a whole: Spain, Italy and the United States supplied samples that represented acute and convalescent COVID-19. T cells, B-cell-depleted T cells, or PBMCs provided the cDNA or gDNA that served as material.

While infection was still active, Seattle patients were enrolled and then followed longitudinally. Original methodology: For nucleated cells, counts were estimated from reference gene primer amplification. The assay was immunoSEQ multiplex PCR, and TCRdb's table has in-frame clones only and misses some. Clone size and the V and J calls come from that table; the DNA yielded D and trimming. This sample has about 350,000 clones; 75% to 90% occur once, and the top ten carry 7.1%. V shed 5 bases and J 2 bases; nucleotides not matched to a gene: 6. This CDR3 has 15 residues. CDR1 is SGHNT, CDR2 YYREEE, per germline (reference sequence).

The chain uses TRBV5-4 and TRBJ2-3, with TRBD2 matching over 9 bases. The clonotype comes from an older woman with COVID-19, enrolled during active disease. The source material was peripheral blood. CDR3 residues: CASSLAGAITDTQYF. Written as DNA, the CDR3 is TGTGCCAGCAGTTTAGCGGGGGCCATCACAGATACGCAGTATTTT.